This T cell receptor beta chain was documented in a study of blood T cell repertoires in COVID-19. Study background: Both acute and convalescent COVID-19 samples were obtained from the United States, Italy and Spain. T cells, B-cell-depleted T cells, or PBMCs provided the cDNA or gDNA that served as material.

As processed by the authors: For nucleated cells, counts were estimated from reference gene primer amplification. Sequenced by immunoSEQ multiplex PCR; TCRdb stores in-frame clones only, minus some. V and J calls and clone size are copied from that table; D and trimming were computed from the DNA. The table has around 130,000 clones, roughly 82% seen once. This CDR3 is built from 13 residues. The ends were cut back, 6 bases at V and 7 bases at J, with 15 bases in the middle. This clone was seen once. Sequenced sample: peripheral blood. This chain links TRBV12-3 or TRBV12-4 with TRBJ1-2; tentative D call: TRBD1 (5 bases). This clonotype was obtained from a human donor in a cohort sampled during active COVID-19. In nucleotides, the CDR3 is TGTGCCAGCAGAGGGCTGGGGGGAGGTGGCTACACCTTC. Translated: CASRGLGGGGYTF.